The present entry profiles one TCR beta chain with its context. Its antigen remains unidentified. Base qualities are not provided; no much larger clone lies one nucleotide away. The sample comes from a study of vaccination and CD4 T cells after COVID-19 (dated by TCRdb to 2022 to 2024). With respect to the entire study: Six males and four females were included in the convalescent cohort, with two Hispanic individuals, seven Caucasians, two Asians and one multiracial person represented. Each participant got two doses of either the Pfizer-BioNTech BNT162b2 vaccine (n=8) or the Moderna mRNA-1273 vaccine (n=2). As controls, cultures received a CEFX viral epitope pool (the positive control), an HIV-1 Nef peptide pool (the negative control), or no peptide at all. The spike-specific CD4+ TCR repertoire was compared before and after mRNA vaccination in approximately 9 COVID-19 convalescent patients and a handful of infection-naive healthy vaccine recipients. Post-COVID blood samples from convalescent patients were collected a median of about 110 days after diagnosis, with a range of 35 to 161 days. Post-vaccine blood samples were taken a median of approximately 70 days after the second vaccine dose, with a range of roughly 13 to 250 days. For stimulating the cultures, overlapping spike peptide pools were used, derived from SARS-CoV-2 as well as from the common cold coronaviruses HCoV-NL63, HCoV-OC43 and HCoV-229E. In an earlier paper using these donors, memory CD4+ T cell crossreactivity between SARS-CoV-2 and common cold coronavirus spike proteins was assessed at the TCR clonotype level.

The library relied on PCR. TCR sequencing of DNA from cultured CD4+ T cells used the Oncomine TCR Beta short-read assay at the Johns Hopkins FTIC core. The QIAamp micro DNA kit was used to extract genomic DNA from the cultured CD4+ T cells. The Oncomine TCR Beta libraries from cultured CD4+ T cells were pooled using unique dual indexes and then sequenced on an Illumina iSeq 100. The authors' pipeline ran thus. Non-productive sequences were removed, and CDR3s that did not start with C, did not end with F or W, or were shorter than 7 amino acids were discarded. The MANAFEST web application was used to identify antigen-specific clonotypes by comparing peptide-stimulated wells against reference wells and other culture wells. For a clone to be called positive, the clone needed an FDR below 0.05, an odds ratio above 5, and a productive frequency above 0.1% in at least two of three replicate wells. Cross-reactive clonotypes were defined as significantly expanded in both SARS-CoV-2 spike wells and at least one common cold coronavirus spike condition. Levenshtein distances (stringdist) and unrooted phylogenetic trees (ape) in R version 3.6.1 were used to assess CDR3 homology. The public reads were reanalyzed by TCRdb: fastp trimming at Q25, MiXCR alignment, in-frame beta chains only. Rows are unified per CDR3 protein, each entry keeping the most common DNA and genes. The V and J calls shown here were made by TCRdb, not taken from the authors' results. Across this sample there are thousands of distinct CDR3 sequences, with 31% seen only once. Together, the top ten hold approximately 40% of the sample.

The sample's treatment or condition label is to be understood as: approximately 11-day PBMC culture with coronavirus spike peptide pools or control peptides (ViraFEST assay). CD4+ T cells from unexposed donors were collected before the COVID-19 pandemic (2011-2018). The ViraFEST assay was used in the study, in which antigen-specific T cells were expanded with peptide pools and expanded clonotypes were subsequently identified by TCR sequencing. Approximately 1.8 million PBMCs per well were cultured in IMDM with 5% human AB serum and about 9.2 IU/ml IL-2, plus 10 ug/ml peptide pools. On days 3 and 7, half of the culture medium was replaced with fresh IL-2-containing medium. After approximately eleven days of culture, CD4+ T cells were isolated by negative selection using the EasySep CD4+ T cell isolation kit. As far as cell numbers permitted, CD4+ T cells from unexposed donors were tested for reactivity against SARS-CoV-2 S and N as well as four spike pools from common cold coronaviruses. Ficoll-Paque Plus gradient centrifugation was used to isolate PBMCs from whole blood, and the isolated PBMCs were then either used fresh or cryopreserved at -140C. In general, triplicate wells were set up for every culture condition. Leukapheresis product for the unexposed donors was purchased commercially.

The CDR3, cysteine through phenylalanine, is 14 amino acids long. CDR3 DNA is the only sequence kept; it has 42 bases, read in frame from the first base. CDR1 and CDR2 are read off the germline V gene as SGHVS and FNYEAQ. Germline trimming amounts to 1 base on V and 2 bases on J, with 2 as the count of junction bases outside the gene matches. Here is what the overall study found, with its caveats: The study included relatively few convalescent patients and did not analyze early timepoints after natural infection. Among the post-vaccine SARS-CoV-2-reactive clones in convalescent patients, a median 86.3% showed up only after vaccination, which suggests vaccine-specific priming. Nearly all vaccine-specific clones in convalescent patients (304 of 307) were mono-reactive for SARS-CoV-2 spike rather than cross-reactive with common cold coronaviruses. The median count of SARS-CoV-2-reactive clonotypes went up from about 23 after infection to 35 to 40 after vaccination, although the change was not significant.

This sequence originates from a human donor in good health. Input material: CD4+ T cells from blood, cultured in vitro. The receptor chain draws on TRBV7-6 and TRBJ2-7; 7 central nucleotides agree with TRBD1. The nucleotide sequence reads TGTGCCAGCAGCTTAGACAGGGGACCCTACGAGCAGTACTTC. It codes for CASSLDRGPYEQYF.